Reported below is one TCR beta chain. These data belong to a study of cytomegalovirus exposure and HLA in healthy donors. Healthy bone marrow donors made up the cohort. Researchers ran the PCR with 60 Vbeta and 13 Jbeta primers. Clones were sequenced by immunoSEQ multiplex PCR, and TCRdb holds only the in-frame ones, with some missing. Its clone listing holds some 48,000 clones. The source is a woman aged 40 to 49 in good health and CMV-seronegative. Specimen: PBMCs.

The CDR3 region has the DNA TGTGCCAGCAGTGCCCGGACAGGGACGGAGACCCAGTACTTC. Protein sequence: CASSARTGTETQYF. V and J are TRBV6-6 and TRBJ2-5, with TRBD1 matching 8 bases. Trimming took 5 bases from V and 5 from J; bases not matched to a gene: 7. CDR3 length equals 14 residues. CDR1 and CDR2 from the germline V gene are MNHNY and SVGAGI (reference sequence).